This T cell receptor beta chain originates from a study of Ad26.COV2.S vaccination and SARS-CoV-2 variants. Across the whole study: The vaccine Ad26.COV2.S was put into the muscle once, or twice with 56 days between.

Documented treatment: 15 to 20 received Ad26.COV2.S at low or high dose, single or two shots; five or six received placebo; per-sample allocation not given. Sampling took place 63 days after the first vaccine or placebo injection. Assay: immunoSEQ multiplex PCR; the TCRdb copy retains only in-frame clones and omits some. The table records about 250,000 clones, 87% of them present only once. Trimming shortened V by 5 bases and J by 6 bases, and 14 bases separated the two germline ends. The CDR3 totals 13 residues. CDR1 is MNHEY and CDR2 is SMNVEV in the germline V gene (reference sequence). This clonotype originated in a person aged 18-65 years who received the Ad26.COV2.S COVID-19 vaccine or a placebo. This specimen was peripheral blood, taken in a trial of Ad26.COV2.S vaccine versus placebo. This sequence joins TRBV27 and TRBJ2-7, with D maybe TRBD2 (5 bases). This CDR3 is CASSRTVRGEQYF. The CDR3 DNA follows: TGTGCCAGCAGTCGTACAGTACGGGGCGAGCAGTACTTC.